This is a list of T cell receptor beta chains from one sample in a study of blood T cell repertoires in COVID-19. The assay was immunoSEQ multiplex PCR, and TCRdb's table has in-frame clones only and misses some. The sample contains fewer than 200,000 clones, 81% of which appear only once. The sample taken for sequencing was peripheral blood. The receptors were gathered from a woman in her 40s with COVID-19, enrolled during active disease. Each CDR3 is given with its conserved first and last residue. The order of the fields is J gene, V gene, D gene, clone size, CDR3 protein, CDR3 DNA. A D gene is named only where the DNA matches it firmly. Where a row states a size, it is once, few, many or the class of an expanded clone; other rows omit it.

j_gene: TRBJ2-3
v_gene: TRBV6-5
d_gene: TRBD2
abundance: .
CDR3aa: CASSRGGRSTDTQYF
CDR3nt: TGTGCCAGCAGTCGGGGGGGGCGGAGCACAGATACGCAGTATTTT

j_gene: TRBJ2-3
v_gene: TRBV6-2/TRBV6-3
d_gene: TRBD2
abundance: .
CDR3aa: CASSYLPSGRQDTQYF
CDR3nt: TGTGCCAGCAGTTACCTCCCCAGCGGGAGACAGGATACGCAGTATTTT

j_gene: TRBJ2-1
v_gene: TRBV7-2
d_gene: .
abundance: .
CDR3aa: CASTGGPGQSYNEQFF
CDR3nt: TGTGCCAGCACCGGGGGCCCGGGACAGTCCTACAATGAGCAGTTCTTC

j_gene: TRBJ2-1
v_gene: TRBV5-5
d_gene: .
abundance: .
CDR3aa: CASSWVGLLGNEQFF
CDR3nt: TGTGCCAGCAGCTGGGTGGGGCTGCTAGGGAATGAGCAGTTCTTC

j_gene: TRBJ2-3
v_gene: TRBV18
d_gene: .
abundance: .
CDR3aa: CASSPRGGDTQYF
CDR3nt: TGTGCCAGCTCACCCAGGGGCGGAGATACGCAGTATTTT

j_gene: TRBJ2-3
v_gene: TRBV5-5
d_gene: TRBD2
abundance: .
CDR3aa: CASSLDPFPAGNTDTQYF
CDR3nt: TGTGCCAGCAGCTTGGACCCTTTCCCAGCGGGGAACACAGATACGCAGTATTTT

j_gene: TRBJ2-1
v_gene: TRBV9
d_gene: .
abundance: many
CDR3aa: CASSLQPDIGNEQFF
CDR3nt: TGTGCCAGCAGCCTCCAACCCGACATCGGCAATGAGCAGTTCTTC

j_gene: TRBJ1-4
v_gene: TRBV18
d_gene: .
abundance: .
CDR3aa: CASSRPAGLYEKLFF
CDR3nt: TGTGCCAGCTCCCGACCGGCAGGACTATATGAAAAACTGTTTTTT

j_gene: TRBJ2-7
v_gene: TRBV28
d_gene: TRBD2
abundance: .
CDR3aa: CASSRTRVPHEQYF
CDR3nt: TGTGCCAGCAGTCGGACTAGGGTCCCCCACGAGCAGTACTTC

j_gene: TRBJ2-1
v_gene: TRBV5-1
d_gene: TRBD2
abundance: .
CDR3aa: CASDPGLAGYNEQFF
CDR3nt: TGCGCCAGCGACCCGGGACTAGCGGGTTACAATGAGCAGTTCTTC